These 26 T cell receptor beta chains were sequenced from one sample in a study of shared clonotypes between healthy human individuals. Cells designated naive CD8 were CD45RO-negative and were positively selected for CCR7, with terminally differentiated effector memory CD45RA+ cells excluded. Generated by immunoSEQ multiplex PCR, the TCRdb table keeps only in-frame clones and is missing some. The sample records about 1,900,000 clones, around 96% being singletons. The specimen sequenced was naive CD8+ T cells sorted from blood. Source of these receptors: a man younger than 35 in good health.

This clone was recorded once. The chain employs TRBV7-2 and TRBJ1-2; 8 bases align to TRBD1. The trim removed 2 bases at V and 1 base at J, leaving 12 bases unmatched. Germline-derived CDR1 and CDR2 are SGHTA and FQGNSA. The CDR3 runs 18 residues. The CDR3 loop reads CASSLPPWTGPINYGYTF. The CDR3 DNA reads TGTGCCAGCAGCTTACCTCCTTGGACAGGGCCAATTAACTATGGCTACACCTTC.

The chain has TRBV7-9 and TRBJ2-1; D may be TRBD1 or TRBD2 (6 bases each). Trimming cost V 4 bases and J 4 bases, with 20 bases left between them. Germline V lookup: CDR1 SEHNR, CDR2 FQNEAQ (reference sequence). The CDR3 has 17 residues. CDR3 loop: CASSSSYLGGGYNEQFF. DNA of the CDR3: TGTGCCAGCAGCTCCTCCTACTTAGGGGGAGGATACAATGAGCAGTTCTTC.

The rearrangement joins TRBV29-1 to TRBJ2-7; D possibly corresponds to TRBD2 (6 bases). Germline lookup yields CDR1 SQVTM and CDR2 ANQGSEA. Deletions cut 7 bases from V and 4 bases from J, with 17 bases between. This CDR3 has 13 residues. CDR3 amino acids: CSADLGGSYEQYF. CDR3 sequence (DNA): TGCAGCGCCGACTTGGGGGGAAGTTACGAGCAGTACTTC.

This clone has a single count. The chain combines TRBV9 with TRBJ1-4; 8 nucleotides line up with TRBD1. Per the germline V gene, CDR1 is SGDLS and CDR2 is YYNGEE. V lost 3 bases and J lost 4; bases outside the gene matches: 8. The CDR3 is made up of 16 amino acids. CDR3 in DNA: TGTGCCAGCAGCGAGACTGGACAGGGTGATAATGAAAAACTGTTTTTT. Protein product: CASSETGQGDNEKLFF.

This chain links TRBV28 with TRBJ1-5; maybe TRBD1 (6 bases). CDR1 MDHEN and CDR2 SYDVKM come from the germline V gene. V gave up 4 bases and J gave up 1 base, with 8 bases separating them. This CDR3 is built from 14 residues. CDR3: CASSYRESNQPQHF. CDR3 nucleotides: TGTGCCAGCAGTTACAGGGAAAGCAATCAGCCCCAGCATTTT.

The chain recombines TRBV7-9 with TRBJ2-3; 11 nucleotides align to TRBD2. V lost 3 bases and J lost 5; bases outside the gene matches: 7. The CDR3 sequence is 16 residues long. Germline CDR1 is SEHNR and CDR2 is FQNEAQ (reference sequence). The CDR3 loop reads CASSFFSGGAKDTQYF. The CDR3, as DNA: TGTGCCAGCAGCTTTTTTAGCGGGGGGGCCAAAGATACGCAGTATTTT.

The V and J genes are TRBV7-8 and TRBJ2-5, with 11 nucleotides matching TRBD2. V trimming: 5 bases; J trimming: 4 bases; junction bases outside the gene matches: 9. This CDR3 is built from 16 residues. Per germline, CDR1 SGHVS and CDR2 FQNEAQ. CDR3 DNA sequence: TGTGCCAGCAGCCTTAGTACTAGCGGGAGTCGAGAGACCCAGTACTTC. Translation: CASSLSTSGSRETQYF.

Only a few counts were recorded for this clone. Different DNA sequences within this sample yield the same CDR3. V gene TRBV30 combines with J gene TRBJ1-5; D uncertain. The CDR3 extends over 13 amino acids. The germline V gene has CDR1 GTSNPN and CDR2 SVGIG (reference sequence). V lost 3 bases, J lost 4 bases, and 10 bases lay in between. The CDR3 sequence is CAWSETENQPQHF. The CDR3 coding sequence is TGTGCCTGGAGCGAAACAGAGAATCAGCCCCAGCATTTT.

The V gene is TRBV19, the J gene TRBJ2-2, with D maybe TRBD1 (5 bases). Germline V gives CDR1 LNHDA, CDR2 SQIVND (reference sequence). V lost 0 bases and J lost 1, with 12 bases in between. The CDR3 covers 17 residues. The CDR3 nucleotides are TGTGCCAGTAGTATAGATGGTTACAGGAGGAACACCGGGGAGCTGTTTTTT. This sequence encodes CASSIDGYRRNTGELFF.

The rearrangement joins TRBV10-2 to TRBJ2-3; D unclear. Germline V gene data show CDR1 as WSHSY and CDR2 as SAAADI. V lost 6 bases and J 0 bases, leaving 10 bases between the germline ends. The CDR3 extends over 14 amino acids. CDR3 DNA sequence: TGCGCCAGCAGCCCTAATCTGAGCACAGATACGCAGTATTTT. It translates to CASSPNLSTDTQYF.

This chain links TRBV15 with TRBJ2-2; the D is unclear. CDR1 is LNHNV, CDR2 YYDKDF, per germline (reference sequence). There are 13 residues in the CDR3. The V end was cut by 3 bases, the J end by 7 bases, with 9 bases between. CDR3 loop: CATSRGKGGELFF. The CDR3 DNA follows: TGTGCCACCAGCAGGGGGAAAGGCGGGGAGCTGTTTTTT.

The chain recombines TRBV27 with TRBJ2-1, with D unresolved. CDR3 size: 13 residues. Trimming stripped 7 bases from V and 4 bases from J, with 11 bases between. CDR1 MNHEY and CDR2 SMNVEV come from the germline V gene (reference sequence). The CDR3 here is CASMLRGYNEQFF. As DNA, the CDR3 is TGTGCCAGCATGCTGCGCGGTTACAATGAGCAGTTCTTC.

Details on this clone: The sample carries other DNA sequences with the same CDR3. The V and J genes are TRBV7-6 and TRBJ1-3; no clear D. The V gene lost 1 base and the J gene lost 0 bases, with 4 bases spanning the gap. CDR3 length equals 14 residues. Looked up from germline, CDR1 is SGHVS and CDR2 is FNYEAQ. CDR3 nucleotide sequence: TGTGCCAGCAGCTTAGACGGCTCTGGAAACACCATATATTTT. The encoded protein is CASSLDGSGNTIYF.

V gene TRBV27 combines with J gene TRBJ1-2; no definite D call. V dropped 5 bases and J dropped 2 bases, with 12 bases sitting between them. The germline CDR1 and CDR2 sequences are MNHEY and SMNVEV (reference sequence). The CDR3 consists of 14 residues. CDR3 amino acids: CASSPGGPNYGYTF. CDR3 nucleotides: TGTGCCAGCAGTCCGGGAGGGCCGAACTATGGCTACACCTTC.

This clone was recorded a few times. The chain combines TRBV27 with TRBJ1-2, with D uncertain. The germline V gene encodes CDR1 MNHEY and CDR2 SMNVEV (reference sequence). The CDR3 spans 15 residues. V was shortened by 4 bases and J by 6 bases, with 18 bases between the two germline ends. CDR3 sequence (DNA): TGTGCCAGCAGTTCGATGACATCACCTCTCGATGGCTACACCTTC. It is translated as CASSSMTSPLDGYTF.

The chain couples TRBV7-6 to TRBJ2-5; 9 nucleotides match TRBD1. This CDR3 spans 17 amino acids. The germline V gene has CDR1 SGHVS and CDR2 FNYEAQ. The J segment lost 5 bases and the V segment lost 5 bases, leaving 15 bases of the junction unmatched. The CDR3 sequence is CASSPNSGTGSRETQYF. The CDR3 region has the DNA TGTGCCAGCAGCCCGAATTCCGGGACAGGGAGTCGGGAGACCCAGTACTTC.

The V gene is TRBV7-9, the J gene TRBJ2-3; 11 bases align to TRBD1. The CDR3 extends over 15 amino acids. Per the germline V gene, CDR1 is SEHNR and CDR2 is FQNEAQ (reference sequence). Trimming removed 8 bases from V and 6 bases from J; junction bases left unmatched: 10. CDR3 sequence: CASQPGQGVPDTQYF. CDR3 DNA sequence: TGTGCCAGCCAACCGGGACAGGGGGTTCCGGATACGCAGTATTTT. Variable domain in full (rest from reference TRBV7-9 and TRBJ2-3): DTGVSQNPRHKITKRGQNVTFRCDPISEHNRLYWYRQTLGQGPEFLTYFQNEAQLEKSRLLSDRFSAERPKGSFSTLEIQRTEQGDSAMYLCASQPGQGVPDTQYFGPGTRLTVL.

The chain has TRBV21-1 and TRBJ1-6; the table calls TRBD1, which could not be checked here. TRBV21-1 is a listed pseudogene. CDR3 length: 18 amino acids. In DNA, the CDR3 is TGTGCCAGCCAAAAGGGGGGACAGGGTAGGGCCTATAATTCACCCCTCCACTTT. It is translated as CASQKGGQGRAYNSPLHF.

Note on this clone: Compared with germline, one end of the junction differs, possibly owing to a read error. The sample carries other DNA sequences with the same CDR3. The chain is built from TRBV5-1 and TRBJ2-7, with TRBD2 identical over 12 bases. CDR1 and CDR2 from the germline V gene are SGHRS and YFSETQ. The CDR3 totals 15 residues. The CDR3 region has the DNA TGCGCCAGTAGCTTACTAGCGGGGGGAGGGTACGAGCAGTACTTC. As protein: CASSLLAGGGYEQYF.

V gene TRBV29-1 combines with J gene TRBJ2-3; D is uncertain. CDR3 size: 10 residues. Germline-derived CDR1 and CDR2 are SQVTM and ANQGSEA. V lost 6 bases to trimming and J lost 5 bases, with 6 bases between them. In nucleotides, the CDR3 is TGCAGCGTCGACGAAGATACGCAGTATTTT. As protein: CSVDEDTQYF.

The CDR3 bases are TGTGCCAGCAGTCCCCTAGGGGGCCTCTACAATGAGCAGTTCTTC. Residues: CASSPLGGLYNEQFF. The chain combines TRBV27 with TRBJ2-1; 7 bases line up with TRBD1. Germline CDR1 MNHEY, CDR2 SMNVEV (reference sequence). The CDR3 runs 15 residues. The J segment lost 3 bases and the V segment lost 5 bases, leaving 7 bases of the junction unmatched.

The gene calls are TRBV4-3 and TRBJ2-7; D is unclear. With 0 bases removed from V and 0 bases from J, the gap between germline ends came to 3 bases. CDR1 and CDR2 (germline): LGHNA, YSLEER. The CDR3 runs 13 residues. CDR3 DNA: TGCGCCAGCAGCCAAGAGTCCTCCTACGAGCAGTACTTC. This encodes CASSQESSYEQYF.

This chain uses TRBV7-9 with TRBJ1-5; 7 positions match TRBD1. J was trimmed by 4 bases and V by 5 bases; bases with no gene match: 2. CDR3 length: 13 amino acids. CDR1 and CDR2 (germline): SEHNR, FQNEAQ (reference sequence). The CDR3 DNA sequence: TGTGCCAGCAGCGGGACAGATAATCAGCCCCAGCATTTT. Protein sequence: CASSGTDNQPQHF.

This clone has more than one count but fewer than ten. This likely comes from a read error, as the CDR3 has no conserved phenylalanine or tryptophan at its end. It is unclear where the CDR3 begins or ends on the DNA, so no DNA is shown, and the CDR3 is as TCRdb lists it. V usage is TRBV6-1 and J usage is TRBJ1-6. The CDR3 numbers 8 amino acids, ends counted. Germline CDR1 is MNHNS and CDR2 is SASEGT. CDR3 sequence reads: CASSDSSP.

The chain carries TRBV25-1 and TRBJ1-2; TRBD1 matches 11 bases. J lost 4 bases, V lost 3 bases, and 4 bases had no gene match. Germline assignment: CDR1 MGHDK and CDR2 SYGVNS. There are 15 residues in the CDR3. The CDR3 sequence is CASSEGTGGGYGYTF. The CDR3 bases are TGTGCCAGCAGTGAGGGGACAGGGGGTGGCTATGGCTACACCTTC.

This chain joins TRBV6-5 and TRBJ2-5; TRBD1 aligns across 7 bases. CDR3 length: 15 residues. The germline V gene encodes CDR1 MNHEY and CDR2 SVGAGI. Trimming cost V 7 bases and J 1 base; bases outside gene matches: 9. CDR3 loop: CASTQGGGLQETQYF. DNA of the CDR3: TGTGCCAGCACCCAAGGGGGCGGACTCCAAGAGACCCAGTACTTC.